This is a list of T cell receptor beta chains from one sample in a study of control samples from healthy donors and cancer patients. The data were produced by immunoSEQ multiplex PCR, yet TCRdb's version contains in-frame clones alone and is incomplete. The data show about 90,000 clones, approximately 95% seen once. The sequencing sample was made of blood. These TCRs come from a woman aged 25-40 years in good health. The CDR3 runs from the conserved cysteine through the conserved F or W. Not all rows give a size; the values are once, few, many and, for expanded clones, a class.

size	V	J	CDR3
.	TRBV5-1	TRBJ2-5	CASSTGLAGAVSETQYF
.	TRBV5-1	TRBJ1-1	CASSSGTGLRTEAFF
.	TRBV27	TRBJ1-2	CASSINIQGTYGYTF
.	TRBV28	TRBJ1-2	CASTVSAGDTAYYGYTF
.	TRBV12-5	TRBJ1-1	CASGLFQGSMNTEAFF
once	TRBV10-3	TRBJ1-1	CAISDRGPTEAFF
.	TRBV7-2	TRBJ2-7	CASSFTGGEQYF
.	TRBV7-3	TRBJ2-1	CASSVSGPNSYNEQFF
once	TRBV19	TRBJ2-7	CASSIGGGAGYEQYF
once	TRBV5-6	TRBJ1-5	CASSLAGNQPQHF